The clone carrying this TCR beta chain was detected only once. The sample comes from a study of blood T cell repertoires in COVID-19. The overall study: Italy, Spain and the United States were the sources of the convalescent and acute COVID-19 samples. In each case, the material was cDNA or gDNA derived from T cells, B-cell-depleted T cells, or PBMCs.

Per the authors' pipeline: Amplification of reference gene primers provided the estimated nucleated cell counts. Here immunoSEQ multiplex PCR was the method, and the copy in TCRdb shows in-frame clones only, minus some. The V and J calls and clone size come from that table; D and trimming were worked out from the DNA. Of some 110,000 clones listed, more than 80% were seen once; the top ten hold 20% to 30%. This CDR3 is 12 amino acids long. V lost 4 bases and J lost 0, with 4 bases in between. CDR1 SGHDT and CDR2 YYEEEE come from the germline V gene. Source material: peripheral blood. The receptor comes from a man in his 60s with acute or convalescent COVID-19. The chain recombines TRBV5-6 with TRBJ1-2; D not certain. The CDR3 region is CASSVANYGYTF. The CDR3 region has the DNA TGTGCCAGCAGCGTAGCTAACTATGGCTACACCTTC.